A single sample is the source of the 20 T cell receptor beta chains below, sequenced in a study of post-analysis software for immune sequencing data. General study points: TRBV segments more frequent in patients than in controls numbered about five and included TRBV5-6, TRBV5-1 and TRBV20-1.

These receptors have no known antigen. Unique molecular identifiers tagged the TCR beta cDNA libraries. TCRdb ran MiXCR on the PCR reads and lists one entry per CDR3 protein. The table includes fewer than 550,000 distinct CDR3 sequences, roughly 34% detected once. The sample consisted of blood. All receptors come from a girl under 18 with multiple sclerosis.

The chain combines TRBV5-1 with TRBJ1-5; 8 bases match TRBD1. This CDR3 contains 15 residues. Germline CDR1 is SGHRS and CDR2 is YFSETQ. Trimming cost V 0 bases and J 5 bases; bases outside gene matches: 4. DNA of the CDR3: TGCGCCAGCAGCTTGGCGGCAGGGGGCGATCAGCCCCAGCATTTT. Translated, it gives CASSLAAGGDQPQHF.

This clonotype appeared a few times. The chain links TRBV10-3 to TRBJ1-1; no clear D gene. The V end lost 2 bases, the J end lost 4 bases, and 14 bases lay between the germline ends. Germline lookup yields CDR1 ENHRY and CDR2 SYGVKD. This CDR3 spans 15 amino acids. Here the CDR3 DNA reads TGTGCCATCAGTGAGCAGGCGGCCCAGAGCACTGAAGCTTTCTTT. Translating gives CAISEQAAQSTEAFF.

This rearrangement joins TRBV13 to TRBJ2-5; TRBD2 aligns across 11 bases. Per the germline V gene, CDR1 is PRHDT and CDR2 is FYEKMQ (reference sequence). CDR3 length: 17 amino acids. Unmatched junction bases numbered 11, after V lost 5 bases and J lost 3 bases. The CDR3 sequence: CASSPTGTSGFKETQYF. The CDR3 region has the DNA TGTGCCAGCAGCCCCACCGGGACTAGCGGTTTCAAAGAGACCCAGTACTTC. Looking up the rest from reference TRBV13 and TRBJ2-5 gives the full variable domain: AAGVIQSPRHLIKEKRETATLKCYPIPRHDTVYWYQQGPGQDPQFLISFYEKMQSDKGSIPDRFSAQQFSDYHSELNMSSLELGDSALYFCASSPTGTSGFKETQYFGPGTRLLVL.

The rearrangement joins TRBV4-2 to TRBJ2-7; 8 bases are shared with TRBD1. CDR3 size: 15 residues. Germline CDR1 and CDR2: LGHNA and YNFKEQ. J was trimmed by 2 bases and V by 4 bases; bases with no gene match: 7. This CDR3 reads CASSRDATGAYEQYF. The CDR3 DNA reads as TGTGCCAGCAGCCGGGATGCGACAGGGGCCTACGAGCAGTACTTC.

The chain links TRBV11-2 to TRBJ2-3, with D perhaps matching TRBD1 (5 bases). Trimming left V 1 base short and J 2 bases short, with 13 bases between. Germline V gene sequence: CDR1 SGHAT, CDR2 FQNNGV. This CDR3 has 16 residues. CDR3 nucleotides: TGTGCCAGCAGCTTAGGCGCGACAGATCACACAGATACGCAGTATTTT. Translation gives CASSLGATDHTDTQYF.

J is TRBJ2-3 and V is TRBV6-5; 10 bases fit TRBD2. This CDR3 is built from 15 residues. From germline, CDR1 is MNHEY and CDR2 SVGAGI. V gave up 8 bases and J gave up 6 bases; unmatched junction bases: 11. CDR3 loop: CASGSAGGPWDTQYF. CDR3 coding DNA: TGTGCCAGCGGGTCAGCGGGGGGGCCATGGGATACGCAGTATTTT.

A few counts support this clonotype. J is TRBJ2-5 and V is TRBV6-2 or TRBV6-3; D is unclear. The CDR3 extends over 15 amino acids. V was cut by 2 bases and J by 4 bases, with 14 bases left in between. CDR1 MNHEY and CDR2 SVGEGT come from the germline V gene. The CDR3, as DNA: TGTGCCAGCAGTTACAGAGGCCAGCCGGCAGAGACCCAGTACTTC. Amino acids: CASSYRGQPAETQYF.

The chain uses TRBV20-1 and TRBJ1-2; D possibly corresponds to TRBD1 (5 bases). The V end lost 3 bases, the J end lost 4 bases, and 15 bases lay between the germline ends. The length of the CDR3 is 14 residues. In germline, CDR1 is DFQATT, CDR2 SNEGSKA (reference sequence). This CDR3 reads CSARPGRLPYGYTF. DNA of the CDR3: TGCAGTGCTAGGCCAGGGCGTCTACCCTATGGCTACACCTTC.

In its sample, this clonotype was seen a few times. V usage is TRBV2 and J usage is TRBJ2-3; 7 bases fit TRBD2. The V segment lost 6 bases and the J segment 0 bases; nucleotides outside the gene matches: 6. The CDR3 runs 15 residues. Germline V gene sequence: CDR1 SNHLY, CDR2 FYNNEI. CDR3 nucleotide sequence: TGTGCCAGCAGACGACTTAGCGGGAGCACAGATACGCAGTATTTT. This sequence encodes CASRRLSGSTDTQYF.

This chain connects TRBV12-3 or TRBV12-4 to TRBJ2-2; D is unresolved. This CDR3 has 15 residues. The V gene lost 5 bases and the J gene lost 1 base, with 11 bases spanning the gap. CDR3 in DNA: TGTGCCAGCAGTCGCCTGGACGGGAACACCGGGGAGCTGTTTTTT. Amino acid sequence: CASSRLDGNTGELFF.

This clonotype was detected only a few times. The chain has TRBV20-1 and TRBJ2-2; D perhaps matches TRBD2 (5 bases). The germline CDR1 and CDR2 sequences are DFQATT and SNEGSKA (reference sequence). This CDR3 is built from 15 residues. The germline V and J ends were trimmed by 5 bases and 1 base, with 14 bases remaining between them. The CDR3 coding sequence is TGCAGTGCTCACATCGGACGGGGGAACACCGGGGAGCTGTTTTTT. This codes for CSAHIGRGNTGELFF.

This clonotype was counted many times. J is TRBJ2-6 and V is TRBV5-1, with TRBD1 as a possible D gene (6 bases). In germline, CDR1 is SGHRS, CDR2 YFSETQ. V lost 4 bases, J lost 1 base, and 9 bases lay in between. CDR3 length: 15 amino acids. CDR3: CASSPQGSGANVLTF. The CDR3 DNA is TGCGCCAGCAGCCCTCAGGGGTCTGGGGCCAACGTCCTGACTTTC.

The CDR3 sequence is CASRFLRGTNTGELFF. The CDR3 bases are TGTGCCAGCAGATTCTTGAGGGGAACGAACACCGGGGAGCTGTTTTTT. V gene TRBV6-1 combines with J gene TRBJ2-2; either TRBD1 or TRBD2 may supply D (5 bases each). The CDR3 sequence is 16 residues long. Trimming removed 6 bases at V and 0 bases at J, with 14 bases between. CDR1 and CDR2 (germline): MNHNS, SASEGT.

The chain links TRBV20-1 to TRBJ2-1, with 9 bases lining up with TRBD2. The DNA end is a closer match to TRBJ2-7, so the J assignment may be wrong. Germline V gene lookup returns CDR1 DFQATT and CDR2 SNEGSKA (reference sequence). There are 14 residues in the CDR3. In DNA, the CDR3 is TGCAGTGCTGGGGTAGCGGGGGTCCACAATGAGCAGTACTTC. Its protein is CSAGVAGVHNEQYF.

This clonotype was picked up a small number of times. The chain combines TRBV7-3 with TRBJ2-1; 7 bases are a match to TRBD1. CDR3 size: 15 residues. Germline V gene data show CDR1 as SGHTA and CDR2 as FQGTGA. V dropped 0 bases and J dropped 10; count of bases not matched to a gene: 9. CDR3 nucleotides: TGTGCCAGCAGCTTAACCCGGCAGGGGGAAACGGAGCAGTTCTTC. Translation: CASSLTRQGETEQFF.

The rearrangement joins TRBV7-9 to TRBJ1-2; no definite D call. Germline CDR1 is SEHNR and CDR2 is FQNEAQ (reference sequence). Trimming pared 5 bases from V and 8 bases from J, leaving 12 bases between. The CDR3 extends over 12 amino acids. CDR3 DNA: TGTGCCAGCAGCCCAGGACCCCAGGGCTACACCTTC. It translates to CASSPGPQGYTF.

This clonotype was detected ten times or more. V is TRBV29-1 and J is TRBJ2-7; tentative D call: TRBD2 (7 bases). CDR3 length: 12 amino acids. CDR1 and CDR2 (germline): SQVTM, ANQGSEA. V shed 3 bases and J shed 2 bases, with 8 bases lying between them. CDR3 amino acids: CSVDGGPYEQYF. The CDR3 DNA reads TGCAGCGTTGACGGGGGGCCCTACGAGCAGTACTTC.

This chain connects TRBV6-1 to TRBJ1-2, with a tentative D call TRBD1 (5 bases). The CDR3 extends over 17 amino acids. The germline gives CDR1 MNHNS, CDR2 SASEGT. V was pared by 2 bases and J by 0 bases, with 16 bases between. The CDR3 reads CASSENRAVTANYGYTF. The CDR3 DNA reads TGTGCCAGCAGTGAAAATAGAGCCGTGACAGCTAACTATGGCTACACCTTC.

The chain is built from TRBV24-1 and TRBJ2-3, with D perhaps given as TRBD1 or TRBD2 (5 bases each). V dropped 4 bases and J dropped 4 bases, with 14 bases sitting between them. The CDR3 runs 15 residues. The germline V gene encodes CDR1 KGHDR and CDR2 SFDVKD. DNA of the CDR3: TGTGCCACCAGTGAGACCGGGGCTGGCGCAGATACGCAGTATTTT. It translates to CATSETGAGADTQYF.

The chain employs TRBV12-3 or TRBV12-4 and TRBJ2-3, with 8 nucleotides matching TRBD1. V lost 5 bases to trimming and J lost 2 bases; unmatched junction nucleotides: 12. This CDR3 region has 17 residues. In DNA form, the CDR3 reads TGTGCCAGCAGTCGAAGGGACAGGCTAACCCCCACAGATACGCAGTATTTT. Encoded protein: CASSRRDRLTPTDTQYF.